These T cell receptor beta chains were read from a single sample in a study of blood T cell repertoires in COVID-19. Here immunoSEQ multiplex PCR was the method, and the copy in TCRdb shows in-frame clones only, minus some. The table includes under 250,000 clones, roughly 80% detected once. The sequencing input was peripheral blood. The receptor source for this set is a woman aged 65 to 85 with acute or convalescent COVID-19. CDR3s include the opening cysteine and the closing phenylalanine or tryptophan. Fields, in order: clone size, V gene, J gene, D gene, CDR3 DNA, CDR3 protein. D genes are given only for firm matches. Part of the rows lack a size; the others show once, few, many or a class for expanded clones.

-	TRBV11-2	TRBJ1-5	-	TGTGCCAGCAGCTTGGACAGCAGCAATCAGCCCCAGCATTTT	CASSLDSSNQPQHF
-	TRBV5-1	TRBJ1-4	-	TGCGCCAGCAGCTCAGGGTTAACTAATGAAAAACTGTTTTTT	CASSSGLTNEKLFF
-	TRBV9	TRBJ2-7	TRBD1	TGTGCCAGCAGCAGACAGGGGATTGGTATCTACGAGCAGTACTTC	CASSRQGIGIYEQYF
-	TRBV6-5	TRBJ1-3	-	TGTGCCAGCAGTTACTCGATATGGGAGACTGGAAACACCATATATTTT	CASSYSIWETGNTIYF
-	TRBV7-2	TRBJ1-2	-	TGTGCCAGCAGCTTAGGGACAGTTAACTATGGCTACACCTTC	CASSLGTVNYGYTF
-	TRBV14	TRBJ1-1	-	TGTGCCAGCAGCCACAGGGTAAGGGGCACTGAAGCTTTCTTT	CASSHRVRGTEAFF
-	TRBV28	TRBJ2-1	-	TGTGCCAGCAATTGGGGCAGGGGATACAATGAGCAGTTCTTC	CASNWGRGYNEQFF
-	TRBV5-1	TRBJ2-1	-	TGCGCCAGCAGCTTGGCGGTCGTGTCAGGGGATTCGAATGAGCAGTTCTTC	CASSLAVVSGDSNEQFF
-	TRBV5-8	TRBJ2-3	-	TGTGCCAGCAGCTTGTACAGCTCTAGCACAGATACGCAGTATTTT	CASSLYSSSTDTQYF
few	TRBV2	TRBJ1-4	-	TGTGCCAGCAGGAGTGATGAGACACCCGGTTTTTTT	CASRSDETPGFF
-	TRBV20-1	TRBJ1-4	-	TGCAGTGCTAGTACGAGGGTTGGTGATGAAAAACTGTTTTTT	CSASTRVGDEKLFF
many	TRBV3-1/TRBV3-2	TRBJ2-3	TRBD2	TGTGCCAGCAGCCTCTCGGGGGGGGTCACAGATACGCAGTATTTT	CASSLSGGVTDTQYF
-	TRBV24-1	TRBJ1-4	-	TGTGCCACCAGTGACCCTCGGGCGGGGTTTCGTGAAAAACTGTTTTTT	CATSDPRAGFREKLFF
-	TRBV19	TRBJ1-1	TRBD1	TGTGCCAGTAGCCTAGGGACAGTCATGAACACTGAAGCTTTCTTT	CASSLGTVMNTEAFF
-	TRBV18	TRBJ2-1	TRBD1	TGTGCCAGCTCAAGGGACAGGGGGAGAATAAGGTCCTACAATGAGCAGTTCTTC	CASSRDRGRIRSYNEQFF
-	TRBV5-4	TRBJ1-2	TRBD1	TGTGCCAGCAGCACGGCAGGGGGCGCGGGCTATGGCTACACCTTC	CASSTAGGAGYGYTF
-	TRBV10-3	TRBJ2-6	-	TGTGCCATCAGTGTACAGGGAGTAGGGTCTGGGGCCAACGTCCTGACTTTC	CAISVQGVGSGANVLTF
-	TRBV6-5	TRBJ1-3	TRBD1	TGTGCCAGCAGTACGGGACAGGGGACTGGAAACACCATATATTTT	CASSTGQGTGNTIYF
-	TRBV5-6	TRBJ2-1	TRBD1	TGTGCCAGCAGCTTAGGGACAGGGGGCAATGAGCAGTTCTTC	CASSLGTGGNEQFF
-	TRBV19	TRBJ2-5	TRBD2	TGTGCCAGTAGTACTAGACTAGCGGGGGCATTCCAAGAGACCCAGTACTTC	CASSTRLAGAFQETQYF
-	TRBV7-9	TRBJ2-1	-	TGTGCCAGCAGCTTAACGTCAGGGGTCGCCTACAATGAGCAGTTCTTC	CASSLTSGVAYNEQFF
-	TRBV9	TRBJ1-3	-	TGTGCCAGCAGCGTAAACGGAGAAACTGGAAACACCATATATTTT	CASSVNGETGNTIYF
many	TRBV28	TRBJ1-2	TRBD1	TGTGCCAGCAGTTTGCGGACAGGGGGGTTTAGTGACTTC	CASSLRTGGFSDF